This is a list of T cell receptor beta chains from one sample in a study of T-cell reconstitution after alpha-beta-depleted transplantation in children. TCRdb reanalysed the PCR reads using MiXCR and keeps one entry per CDR3 protein. Of about a million distinct CDR3 sequences listed, about 29% are singletons. The material sequenced was PBMCs, mostly from graft donor cells, taken 360 days after TCRalphabeta/CD19-depleted stem cell transplant. The receptor set was obtained from a boy younger than two who had a stem cell transplant for SCID, so the T cells may come from the graft donor. Both conserved end residues are part of each CDR3. The D gene is left open where the match is weak. Only some rows state a clone size, as once, few, many or a class for expanded clones.

V gene	J gene	CDR3 length	clone size	D gene	CDR3 protein	CDR3 DNA
TRBV20-1	TRBJ2-1	16	few	TRBD2	CSASSPGTKTANEQFF	TGCAGTGCTAGTTCCCCCGGGACTAAAACTGCAAATGAGCAGTTCTTC
TRBV5-1	TRBJ2-5	14	-	-	CASSLDTHQETQYF	TGCGCCAGCAGCTTGGACACCCACCAAGAGACCCAGTACTTC
TRBV4-1	TRBJ2-6	15	few	-	CASSQVRAGANVLTF	TGCGCCAGCAGCCAAGTCAGGGCCGGGGCCAACGTCCTGACTTTC
TRBV9	TRBJ1-1	13	-	-	CASSTRQDTEAFF	TGTGCCAGCAGCACCCGACAGGACACTGAAGCTTTCTTT
TRBV15	TRBJ2-2	14	-	-	CATKQEANTGELFF	TGTGCCACCAAACAGGAAGCGAACACCGGGGAGCTGTTTTTT
TRBV29-1	TRBJ2-7	12	-	TRBD1	CSGGQSSYEQYF	TGCAGCGGGGGACAGAGCTCCTACGAGCAGTACTTC
TRBV5-1	TRBJ2-2	12	few	-	CASSLLVGELFF	TGCGCCAGCAGCTTGTTGGTCGGGGAGCTGTTTTTT
TRBV4-3	TRBJ2-4	17	-	-	CASSQDAWTEAKNIQYF	TGCGCCAGCAGCCAAGATGCTTGGACAGAAGCCAAAAACATTCAGTACTTC
TRBV27	TRBJ1-2	15	-	TRBD1	CASSRGTGLIIGYTF	TGTGCCAGCAGTCGAGGGACAGGGCTCATAATTGGCTACACCTTC
TRBV9	TRBJ1-1	14	-	-	CASSVVAGDTEAFF	TGTGCCAGCAGCGTTGTTGCAGGGGACACTGAAGCTTTCTTT
TRBV4-1	TRBJ1-3	16	few	-	CASSQGQDSSGNTIYF	TGCGCCAGCAGCCAAGGGCAGGATAGCTCTGGAAACACCATATATTTT
TRBV7-2	TRBJ2-1	16	-	-	CASSSRGQVHYNEQFF	TGTGCCAGCAGCTCGAGGGGTCAGGTCCACTACAATGAGCAGTTCTTC